This TCR beta chain was documented in a study of blood T cell repertoires in COVID-19. Study as a whole: Samples representing acute and convalescent COVID-19 were sourced from the United States, Italy and Spain.

The length of the CDR3 is 14 residues. The V end was cut by 5 bases, the J end by 7 bases, with 15 bases between. Per the germline V gene, CDR1 is MDHEN and CDR2 is SYDVKM. As processed by the authors: Amplification of reference gene primers provided the estimated nucleated cell counts. TCRdb's copy holds only in-frame clones and misses some; the assay was immunoSEQ multiplex PCR. V and J calls plus clone size are reproduced from that table; the DNA served to infer D and trimming. The sample consists of just under 300,000 clones, about 87% of them appearing once. The sample comprised peripheral blood. The receptor's source is a man aged 70-80 years with acute or convalescent COVID-19. The rearrangement links TRBV28 to TRBJ2-1; TRBD2 is a possible D gene (6 bases). In nucleotides, the CDR3 is TGTGCCAGCAGTCGTCCGGGACTGTTAAATGAGCAGTTCTTC. This encodes CASSRPGLLNEQFF. The complete variable domain, with remaining parts taken from reference TRBV28 and TRBJ2-1, reads DVKVTQSSRYLVKRTGEKVFLECVQDMDHENMFWYRQDPGLGLRLIYFSYDVKMKEKGDIPEGYSVSREKKERFSLILESASTNQTSMYLCASSRPGLLNEQFFGPGTRLTVL.